Following are 16 T cell receptor beta chains from one sample sequenced in a study of blood T cell repertoires in COVID-19. The assay was immunoSEQ multiplex PCR, and TCRdb's table has in-frame clones only and misses some. The table records some 150,000 clones, about 90% of them present only once. The sequencing input was PBMCs or T cells enriched from blood (not recorded which). The receptors were gathered from a human donor with acute COVID-19. The donor label of this sample is uncertain.

This chain uses TRBV7-9 with TRBJ2-7; 7 bases line up with TRBD1. Germline CDR1 reads SEHNR; CDR2 reads FQNEAQ (reference sequence). V was pared by 1 base and J by 6 bases, with 9 bases of the junction left unmatched. The CDR3 covers 15 residues. CDR3 sequence reads: CASSLELDRVVEQYF. In nucleotides, the CDR3 is TGTGCCAGCAGCTTAGAACTTGACAGGGTTGTCGAGCAGTACTTC.

The chain combines TRBV14 with TRBJ1-2; TRBD1 might be the D (5 bases). The V end was cut by 6 bases, the J end by 11 bases, with 19 bases between. This CDR3 spans 13 amino acids. Germline V gene lookup returns CDR1 SGHDN and CDR2 FVKESK. The CDR3 loop is CASRKLRTQGYTF. The DNA of the CDR3 is TGTGCCAGCAGGAAACTTAGGACGCAGGGTTACACCTTC.

This clone was seen a single time. The V gene is TRBV25-1, the J gene TRBJ1-6, with D hard to call. This CDR3 contains 14 residues. Deletions cut 5 bases from V and 9 bases from J, with 14 bases between. In germline, CDR1 is MGHDK, CDR2 SYGVNS. CDR3 DNA sequence: TGTGCCAGCAGTATTGAGGGTTTGGGTTCACCCCTCCACTTT. This encodes CASSIEGLGSPLHF. Looking up the rest from reference TRBV25-1 and TRBJ1-6 gives the full variable domain: EADIYQTPRYLVIGTGKKITLECSQTMGHDKMYWYQQDPGMELHLIHYSYGVNSTEKGDLSSESTVSRIRTEHFPLTLESARPSHTSQYLCASSIEGLGSPLHFGNGTRLTVT.

The chain uses TRBV4-1 and TRBJ2-2, with 11 bases that match TRBD1. The length of the CDR3 is 17 residues. Germline loops: CDR1 MGHRA, CDR2 YSYEKL. After removal of 4 bases from V and 5 bases from J, the junction contained 9 bases not matched to a gene. The CDR3 region is CASSRVKGTGGTGELFF. The DNA of the CDR3 is TGCGCCAGCAGCCGTGTCAAGGGGACAGGGGGGACCGGGGAGCTGTTTTTT.

V and J are TRBV27 and TRBJ1-6; D gene uncertain. CDR1 MNHEY and CDR2 SMNVEV come from the germline V gene (reference sequence). Trimming took 4 bases from V and 6 from J, leaving 13 bases between them. The CDR3 extends over 15 amino acids. The CDR3 bases are TGTGCCAGCAGTTCTGCGGCCGCGGGTAATTCACCCCTCCACTTT. This sequence encodes CASSSAAAGNSPLHF.

The chain couples TRBV5-1 to TRBJ1-3, with no clear D. Germline V gene sequence: CDR1 SGHRS, CDR2 YFSETQ. Trimming cost V 4 bases and J 0 bases, with 8 bases left between them. This CDR3 region has 14 residues. The CDR3 here is CASSDGISGNTIYF. CDR3 nucleotide sequence: TGCGCCAGCAGCGACGGGATCTCTGGAAACACCATATATTTT.

The chain combines TRBV30 with TRBJ1-4; 7 nucleotides agree with TRBD1. Germline V lookup: CDR1 GTSNPN, CDR2 SVGIG (reference sequence). The CDR3 length is 16 residues. Trimming took 1 base from V and 3 from J; bases not matched to a gene: 8. DNA for the CDR3: TGTGCCTGGAGTGCCTTGACAGGGTGGGCTAATGAAAAACTGTTTTTT. This gives the protein CAWSALTGWANEKLFF. Supplemented by reference TRBV30 and TRBJ1-4, the full variable domain reads SQTIHQWPATLVQPVGSPLSLECTVEGTSNPNLYWYRQAAGRGLQLLFYSVGIGQISSEVPQNLSASRPQDRQFILSSKKLLLSDSGFYLCAWSALTGWANEKLFFGSGTQLSVL.

The chain recombines TRBV7-9 with TRBJ2-1; D is ambiguous. With 1 base removed from V and 0 bases from J, the gap between germline ends came to 7 bases. The germline gives CDR1 SEHNR, CDR2 FQNEAQ (reference sequence). CDR3 size: 15 residues. The CDR3 here is CASSLDGSSYNEQFF. CDR3 coding DNA: TGTGCCAGCAGCTTAGACGGTAGCTCCTACAATGAGCAGTTCTTC.

V and J are TRBV27 and TRBJ2-3; 9 bases agree with TRBD2. CDR1 and CDR2 from the germline V gene are MNHEY and SMNVEV (reference sequence). Trimming at V came to 5 bases and at J to 3 bases, leaving 9 bases not matched to a gene. CDR3 length: 16 residues. CDR3 residues: CASSPSSGERTDTQYF. CDR3 sequence (DNA): TGTGCCAGCAGTCCCTCTAGCGGGGAGAGAACAGATACGCAGTATTTT.

J is TRBJ1-4 and V is TRBV6-5; 8 bases agree with TRBD1. The germline V gene has CDR1 MNHEY and CDR2 SVGAGI. The CDR3 sequence is 15 residues long. The V gene end was trimmed by 5 bases and the J gene end by 0 bases; junction bases not matched to a gene: 2. The CDR3 sequence is CASSHRGATNEKLFF. As DNA, the CDR3 is TGTGCCAGCAGTCACAGGGGGGCAACTAATGAAAAACTGTTTTTT.

The rearrangement links TRBV27 to TRBJ2-7; perhaps TRBD1 as D (6 bases). Trimming removed 8 bases at V and 1 base at J, with 21 bases between. Germline V gene lookup returns CDR1 MNHEY and CDR2 SMNVEV (reference sequence). CDR3 length: 16 amino acids. The DNA for the CDR3 is TGTGCCAGCCGTTACTCCGGGACAAGGGGATCCTACGAGCAGTACTTC. Translating it yields CASRYSGTRGSYEQYF.

A single count supports this clone. The chain links TRBV6-5 to TRBJ1-4, with D hard to call. Trimming pared 6 bases from V and 5 bases from J, leaving 4 bases between. This CDR3 spans 11 amino acids. Germline V gene sequence: CDR1 MNHEY, CDR2 SVGAGI. CDR3 sequence: CASSLNEKLFF. For the CDR3, the DNA is TGTGCCAGCAGCCTCAATGAAAAACTGTTTTTT.

V gene TRBV7-9 combines with J gene TRBJ2-4; a possible D gene is TRBD1 (6 bases). This CDR3 comprises 16 residues. Germline-derived CDR1 and CDR2 are SEHNR and FQNEAQ (reference sequence). V lost 5 bases and J 0 bases, leaving 14 bases between the germline ends. In DNA form, the CDR3 reads TGTGCCAGCAGCCCACAGGGATTTCTAGCCAAAAACATTCAGTACTTC. It specifies CASSPQGFLAKNIQYF.

The V call is TRBV19, the J call TRBJ2-6; maybe TRBD2 (5 bases). CDR1 is LNHDA and CDR2 is SQIVND in the germline V gene (reference sequence). The length of the CDR3 is 16 residues. V lost 6 bases and J 0 bases, leaving 12 bases between the germline ends. In DNA, the CDR3 is TGTGCCAGTAGCCGGGATCGAGTCTCTGGGGCCAACGTCCTGACTTTC. The encoded protein is CASSRDRVSGANVLTF. Complete variable domain (other parts from reference TRBV19 and TRBJ2-6): DGGITQSPKYLFRKEGQNVTLSCEQNLNHDAMYWYRQDPGQGLRLIYYSQIVNDFQKGDIAEGYSVSREKKESFPLTVTSAQKNPTAFYLCASSRDRVSGANVLTFGAGSRLTVL.

V usage is TRBV3-1 (or the pseudogene TRBV3-2) and J usage is TRBJ2-1, with D possibly TRBD1 on 5 matching bases. This CDR3 contains 12 residues. Germline V gives CDR1 LGHDT, CDR2 YNNKEL (reference sequence). Deletions cut 11 bases from V and 10 bases from J, with 18 bases between. The CDR3 DNA reads as TGTGCCGCATCGGACAACCCTCGGGAGCAGTTCTTC. Residues: CAASDNPREQFF.

This chain connects TRBV6-1 to TRBJ1-5; 8 bases fit TRBD1. The V gene end was trimmed by 1 base and the J gene end by 4 bases; junction bases not matched to a gene: 3. This CDR3 is 15 amino acids long. Germline CDR1 is MNHNS and CDR2 is SASEGT. The CDR3 sequence is CASSEGTGKNQPQHF. DNA for the CDR3: TGTGCCAGCAGTGAAGGGACAGGGAAAAATCAGCCCCAGCATTTT.